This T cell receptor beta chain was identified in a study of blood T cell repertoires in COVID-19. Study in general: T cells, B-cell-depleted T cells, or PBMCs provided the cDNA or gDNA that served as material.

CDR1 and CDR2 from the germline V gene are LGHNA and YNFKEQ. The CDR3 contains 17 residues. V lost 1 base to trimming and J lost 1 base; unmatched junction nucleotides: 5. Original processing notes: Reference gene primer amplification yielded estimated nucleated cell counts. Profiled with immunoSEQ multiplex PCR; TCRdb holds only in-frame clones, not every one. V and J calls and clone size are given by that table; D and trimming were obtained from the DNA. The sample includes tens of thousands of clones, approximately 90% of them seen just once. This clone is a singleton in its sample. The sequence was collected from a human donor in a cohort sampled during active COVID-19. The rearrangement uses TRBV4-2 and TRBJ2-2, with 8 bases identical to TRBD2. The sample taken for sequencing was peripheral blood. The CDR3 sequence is CASSQGLAGLNTGELFF. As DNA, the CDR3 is TGTGCCAGCAGCCAAGGGTTAGCGGGGCTGAACACCGGGGAGCTGTTTTTT.